The 16 T cell receptor beta chains reported below all come from one sample, sequenced in a study of Graves' ophthalmopathy and Graves' hyperthyroidism. From RNA, the CDR3 regions of TCR beta chains were amplified and sequenced. First-round RT-PCR with HTBI primers preceded a second-round multiplex PCR. Using its own MiXCR run on the multiplex PCR reads, TCRdb lists one record per CDR3 protein. The sample holds about 700,000 distinct CDR3 sequences, about 40% seen once. The specimen was peripheral blood. The receptors derive from an adult man with Graves' ophthalmopathy.

The rearrangement links TRBV7-2 to TRBJ2-3; the match to TRBD2 covers 10 bases. Germline CDR1 and CDR2: SGHTA and FQGNSA. V lost 2 bases to trimming and J lost 0 bases; unmatched junction nucleotides: 2. The CDR3 is 16 amino acids. In DNA form, the CDR3 reads TGTGCCAGCAGCTTATCGACTAGCGGGAGCACAGATACGCAGTATTTT. Translated: CASSLSTSGSTDTQYF.

The table lists this clonotype with many counts. The junction shows a germline mismatch at one end, possibly a read error. This chain links TRBV10-3 with TRBJ2-5; 9 nucleotides align to TRBD1. Germline V gene data show CDR1 as ENHRY and CDR2 as SYGVKD. The CDR3 contains 16 residues. CDR3 coding DNA: TGTGCCAGCAGTTCGGGACAGGGAATCGCGCAGGAGACCCAGTACTTC. Translated: CASSSGQGIAQETQYF.

The chain links TRBV15 to TRBJ2-7; 8 bases fit TRBD2. Germline CDR1 and CDR2: LNHNV and YYDKDF (reference sequence). Trimming took 3 bases from V and 8 from J; bases not matched to a gene: 3. CDR3 length: 12 residues. CDR3 sequence (DNA): TGTGCCACCAGCAGTCAGCGGGGGAAGCAGTACTTC. Its translation: CATSSQRGKQYF.

This chain joins TRBV9 and TRBJ2-1; TRBD1 matches 10 bases. CDR1 and CDR2 (germline): SGDLS, YYNGEE. J gave up 4 bases and V 3 bases, and 7 bases lay outside the gene matches. This CDR3 region has 16 residues. CDR3 sequence reads: CASSDRDRGHYNEQFF. Here the CDR3 DNA reads TGTGCCAGCAGCGATAGAGACAGGGGGCATTACAATGAGCAGTTCTTC.

With regard to this clonotype: A junction boundary mismatches the germline segment, possibly from a read error. The chain couples TRBV19 to TRBJ2-7, with D perhaps TRBD2 (5 bases). Germline V gene data show CDR1 as LNHDA and CDR2 as SQIVND (reference sequence). The CDR3 length is 14 residues. The CDR3 protein is CASSKVVGAGELYF. The CDR3 DNA sequence: TGTGCCAGTAGTAAGGTGGTTGGAGCCGGGGAGCTGTACTTC. Variable domain in full (rest from reference TRBV19 and TRBJ2-7): DGGITQSPKYLFRKEGQNVTLSCEQNLNHDAMYWYRQDPGQGLRLIYYSQIVNDFQKGDIAEGYSVSREKKESFPLTVTSAQKNPTAFYLCASSKVVGAGELYFGPGTRLTVT.

This clonotype has just a few counts. The CDR3 here is CASSAGGFYGYTF. CDR3 nucleotides: TGTGCCAGCAGTGCGGGGGGGTTCTATGGCTACACCTTC. The V call is TRBV6-6, the J call TRBJ1-2, with D possibly matching TRBD1 (5 bases). From germline, CDR1 is MNHNY and CDR2 SVGAGI (reference sequence). The CDR3 extends over 13 amino acids. V was cut by 5 bases and J by 4 bases, with 11 bases left in between.

Details on this clonotype: A read error may explain this, as a much larger clone is one base away. The chain carries TRBV7-8 and TRBJ2-5, with 9 bases matching TRBD1. Germline V gene lookup returns CDR1 SGHVS and CDR2 FQNEAQ. Trimming cost V 4 bases and J 5 bases; bases outside gene matches: 11. This CDR3 comprises 16 residues. The CDR3 loop is CASSSTAQGAGETQYF. The CDR3 DNA sequence: TGTGCCAGCAGCTCAACGGCACAGGGGGCTGGGGAGACCCAGTACTTC.

As concerns this clonotype: This may stem from a read error, because a much larger clone lies one nucleotide away. The rearrangement joins TRBV7-9 to TRBJ2-7; 8 bases line up with TRBD1. The CDR3 contains 13 residues. Per germline, CDR1 SEHNR and CDR2 FQNEAQ (reference sequence). The CDR3 loop is CANSFRGPYEQYF. CDR3 sequence (DNA): TGTGCCAACAGCTTCAGGGGGCCTTACGAGCAGTACTTC.

This clonotype was recorded at least ten times. The chain is built from TRBV10-3 and TRBJ1-1, with no clear D. CDR3 length: 13 residues. The V and J ends lost 3 bases and 4 bases respectively, with 9 bases between them. Germline V gene data show CDR1 as ENHRY and CDR2 as SYGVKD. The CDR3 bases are TGTGCCATCAGTGAACACGGACCCACTGAAGCTTTCTTT. Its protein is CAISEHGPTEAFF.

This clonotype was counted only a few times. The chain combines TRBV20-1 with TRBJ2-7, with D possibly called TRBD1 or TRBD2 (6 bases each). Germline V gene data show CDR1 as DFQATT and CDR2 as SNEGSKA (reference sequence). Trimming removed 6 bases at V and 3 bases at J, with 21 bases between. CDR3 length: 15 amino acids. The CDR3 DNA sequence: TGCAGTGCAGAGGGGGGAATAAGGAGAGGCTACGAGCAGTACTTC. It codes for CSAEGGIRRGYEQYF.

This clonotype was seen repeatedly, ten times or more. The V gene is TRBV19, the J gene TRBJ1-2; D not resolved. This CDR3 is 13 amino acids long. Germline V gene sequence: CDR1 LNHDA, CDR2 SQIVND (reference sequence). With 3 bases removed from V and 5 bases from J, the gap between germline ends came to 10 bases. CDR3 in DNA: TGTGCCAGTAGTATGACCACGGGGTATGGCTACACCTTC. This encodes CASSMTTGYGYTF.

There are a few counts of this clonotype. This chain joins TRBV20-1 and TRBJ2-7; D tentatively fits TRBD1 or TRBD2 (7 bases each). The germline V and J ends were trimmed by 5 bases and 4 bases, with 18 bases remaining between them. From germline, CDR1 is DFQATT and CDR2 SNEGSKA (reference sequence). The CDR3 totals 14 residues. DNA for the CDR3: TGCAGTGCTGCCAGGGGGAGGGACCGGTACGAGCAGTACTTC. Protein product: CSAARGRDRYEQYF.

There are many counts of this clonotype. This chain joins TRBV7-9 and TRBJ2-2; D ambiguous. This CDR3 is 11 amino acids long. Trimming removed 4 bases from V and 7 bases from J, with 4 bases in between. CDR1 is SEHNR, CDR2 FQNEAQ, per germline (reference sequence). CDR3 region: CASSSYGELFF. For the CDR3, the DNA is TGTGCCAGCAGCTCATACGGGGAGCTGTTTTTT.

In its sample, this clonotype was seen many times. The chain recombines TRBV15 with TRBJ2-7, with 7 positions matching TRBD2. This CDR3 has 15 amino acids. V shed 0 bases, J shed 7 bases, and the junction held 9 bases outside the gene matches. The V gene's germline CDR1 is LNHNV and CDR2 YYDKDF (reference sequence). The CDR3 bases are TGTGCCACCAGCAGAGATCAAGCGGGATGGCTGGAGCAGTACTTC. Translation gives CATSRDQAGWLEQYF.

Turning to this clonotype: A much more abundant neighbour one base away suggests this may be a read error. The chain joins TRBV9 to TRBJ1-2, with TRBD1 as a possible D gene (5 bases). This CDR3 region has 14 residues. With 2 bases removed from V and 7 bases from J, the gap between germline ends came to 15 bases. Germline CDR1 and CDR2: SGDLS and YYNGEE. CDR3 sequence (DNA): TGTGCCAGCAGCGTCTCCGGGGCAGGGTCTGGCTACACCTTC. Translated: CASSVSGAGSGYTF.

This clonotype has more than one count but fewer than ten. The J gene is TRBJ2-7, the V gene TRBV19, with a tentative D call TRBD1 (7 bases). V was trimmed by 5 bases and J by 7 bases, leaving 15 bases between them. The CDR3 covers 13 residues. Germline V gene lookup returns CDR1 LNHDA and CDR2 SQIVND (reference sequence). This chain's CDR3 is CASSPQGGREQYF. DNA of the CDR3: TGTGCCAGTAGTCCCCAGGGGGGCCGGGAGCAGTACTTC.